The clone carrying this T cell receptor beta chain came up many times. Its specificity is not known. From the 5' RACE reads, TCRdb called clonotypes with MiXCR, one entry per CDR3 protein. The table records around 70,000 distinct CDR3 sequences, 3.2% of them present only once. The sample is drawn from a study of neurological immune-mediated disorders. Study-level points and caveats: Because no CDR3 amino acid sequences were shared across subjects by expanded clones, private repertoires were suggested in all groups.

Germline CDR1 SGHRS, CDR2 YFSETQ. Trimming pared 2 bases from V and 5 bases from J, leaving 13 bases between. There are 14 residues in the CDR3. Unsorted libraries were prepared from 2 million PBMCs held at -80 C. This TCR was recovered from a woman between 50 and 59 years old with multiple sclerosis. Sequenced sample: PBMCs. The rearrangement joins TRBV5-1 to TRBJ2-5; tentative D call: TRBD2 (6 bases). CDR3 protein: CASSLRGSGETQYF. The CDR3 nucleotides read TGCGCCAGCAGCTTAAGAGGGAGCGGGGAGACCCAGTACTTC.